In this sample, the clone carrying this T cell receptor (beta chain) turned up many times. TRAV- and TRBV-specific primers primed first-strand cDNA, covering alpha and beta chains. With a constant-region primer and a V-primer adapter, TCRs were subjected to 20 PCR cycles of amplification. TCRdb reprocessed the reads via MiXCR and lists one record per CDR3 protein. Of some 40,000 distinct CDR3 sequences listed, less than 25% are singletons. The CDR3 length is 14 residues. V was shortened by 0 bases and J by 4 bases, with 9 bases between the two germline ends. The germline V gene encodes CDR1 MDHEN and CDR2 SYDVKM. This sample is drawn from a study of low-dose radiotherapy and immunotherapy resistance in tumors. Study summary: Each two-week cycle included intravenous cyclophosphamide 200 mg/m2, given one day before radiation and immunotherapy.

As for time point: after trial treatment. Treatment defined: LDRT plus nivolumab, ipilimumab, low-dose cyclophosphamide and aspirin (RACIN trial). This material consisted of PBMCs, taken after low-dose radiotherapy plus immunotherapy. The TCR was taken from a female donor with ovarian cancer. The chain links TRBV28 to TRBJ2-5, with TRBD1 as a possible D gene (6 bases). CDR3 sequence (DNA): TGTGCCAGCAGTTTATGGCAGGACAGAGAGACCCAGTACTTC. This encodes CASSLWQDRETQYF.